A selection of T cell receptor beta chains follows, all from one sample in a study of beta chain features in type 1 diabetes. The data were produced by immunoSEQ multiplex PCR, yet TCRdb's version contains in-frame clones alone and is incomplete. The sample has fewer than 350,000 clones; about 15% are singletons. The material sequenced was naive CD4+ T cells from blood. All receptors derive from a man between 18 and 35 years old with type 1 diabetes. CDR3s include the opening cysteine and the closing phenylalanine or tryptophan. A D gene is named only where the DNA matches it firmly. The listing skips clone size in some rows; elsewhere it reads once, few, many or a size class.

clone size,V gene,J gene,D gene,CDR3 DNA,CDR3 protein
.,TRBV27,TRBJ2-5,TRBD1,TGTGCCAGCAGTTTAGACAGGGTAAAGACCCAGTACTTC,CASSLDRVKTQYF
.,TRBV28,TRBJ2-6,.,TGTGCCAGCAGTTTATCCCCGTTTGTTGGGGCCAACGTCCTGACTTTC,CASSLSPFVGANVLTF
.,TRBV19,TRBJ1-2,.,TGTGCCAGTAGTATACGCCGCAGGGATGATGGCTACACCTTC,CASSIRRRDDGYTF
.,TRBV28,TRBJ1-2,.,TGTGCCAGCAGTCAGTACCCTGATGGCTACACCTTC,CASSQYPDGYTF
.,TRBV11-2,TRBJ1-2,TRBD1,TGTGCCAGCAGCGTCAGGGGGCTTTCTGGCTACACCTTC,CASSVRGLSGYTF
few,TRBV10-2,TRBJ1-2,.,TGCGCCAGCAGTGAGGGTCGGGAGTACGGCTACACCTTC,CASSEGREYGYTF
.,TRBV18,TRBJ2-7,TRBD1,TGTGCCAGCTCACCTTGGACAGGACCCGAGCAGTACTTC,CASSPWTGPEQYF
few,TRBV19,TRBJ2-5,.,TGTGCCAGTACTGCGGGAATACAAGAGACCCAGTACTTC,CASTAGIQETQYF
once,TRBV15,TRBJ1-3,.,TGTGCCACCAGCAGAACCGGGGCGGGGTGGGGAAACACCATATATTTT,CATSRTGAGWGNTIYF
.,TRBV28,TRBJ2-1,.,.,CASSSSWGPSYNEQFF
.,TRBV19,TRBJ1-2,.,TGTGCCAGTAGGGAGAGGGGCTACACCTTC,CASRERGYTF
.,TRBV4-1,TRBJ1-2,TRBD1,TGCGCCAGCAGCCGTCCCGGGACAGGTCAATATGGCTACACCTTC,CASSRPGTGQYGYTF
few,TRBV9,TRBJ2-6,.,TGTGCCAGCAGCGTAGACAGGGATGGTGGGGCCAACGTCCTGACTTTC,CASSVDRDGGANVLTF
.,TRBV29-1,TRBJ1-1,TRBD1,TGCAGCGCGACTCGACAGGGGGCAACTGAAGCTTTCTTT,CSATRQGATEAFF
.,TRBV7-9,TRBJ2-3,.,TGTGCCAGCAGCCCCCCCGGACGTGGCGGGGATACGCAGTATTTT,CASSPPGRGGDTQYF
few,TRBV7-2,TRBJ2-1,TRBD1,TGTGCCAGCAGCTTAGGACAGGGGAAGGATGAGCAGTTCTTC,CASSLGQGKDEQFF
.,TRBV7-2,TRBJ1-2,.,TGTGCCAGCAGCTCGGGGGGGCAGCTCACGGGAGGCTACACCTTC,CASSSGGQLTGGYTF
.,TRBV30,TRBJ2-5,.,TGTGCCTGGGCCCGGAGGGGGGGGAGCATCGGAGAGACCCAGTACTTC,CAWARRGGSIGETQYF
.,TRBV7-2,TRBJ2-1,TRBD2,TGTGCCAGCAGCCAGACTAGCGGGCCTTACAATGAGCAGTTCTTC,CASSQTSGPYNEQFF
few,TRBV9,TRBJ1-1,.,TGTGCCAGCACCAATGGACAGCGGAACACTGAAGCTTTCTTT,CASTNGQRNTEAFF
few,TRBV15,TRBJ2-3,.,TGTGCCACCAGCAGAGATCCGTGGAGGACGCGGGGACGAAGCACAGATACGCAGTATTTT,CATSRDPWRTRGRSTDTQYF
.,TRBV4-1,TRBJ1-1,TRBD1,TGCGCCAGCAGCCAACGACAGGGGATGAACACTGAAGCTTTCTTT,CASSQRQGMNTEAFF
.,TRBV5-4,TRBJ1-1,.,TGTGCCAGCCAACAAAGAGGCGGGGCCCACACTGAAGCTTTCTTT,CASQQRGGAHTEAFF
.,TRBV5-6,TRBJ2-1,.,TGTGCCAGCAGCTGGAGCGATTCCGACAGATTCAACTCCTACAATGAGCAGTTCTTC,CASSWSDSDRFNSYNEQFF
.,TRBV4-2,TRBJ2-1,TRBD2,TGTGCCAGCAGCCCACGGACTAGCGGGAGGGCCATGAATGAGCAGTTCTTC,CASSPRTSGRAMNEQFF